These 21 T cell receptor beta chains share one sample of origin, sequenced in a study of blood T cell repertoires in COVID-19. Generated by immunoSEQ multiplex PCR, the TCRdb table keeps only in-frame clones and is missing some. The table shows 470,000 or so clones, with 70% to 90% occurring only once. The sample consisted of peripheral blood. The origin of the receptors is a human donor in a cohort sampled during active COVID-19.

The chain's CDR3 is CASSLSGDGYTF. The CDR3 DNA sequence: TGTGCCAGCAGTTTATCAGGGGATGGCTACACCTTC. The chain links TRBV27 to TRBJ1-2; perhaps TRBD1 as D (5 bases). CDR3 length: 12 amino acids. Germline V gene sequence: CDR1 MNHEY, CDR2 SMNVEV (reference sequence). Trimming stripped 0 bases from V and 6 bases from J, with 5 bases between.

The rearrangement joins TRBV21-1 to TRBJ2-7; the table's TRBD2 call for D was not verified on the DNA. TRBV21-1 is reported as a pseudogene. CDR3 length: 15 residues. The CDR3 region has the DNA TGTGCCAGCAGTAAAGGGGAGGGGTCCTCCTACGAGCAGTACTTC. Encoded protein: CASSKGEGSSYEQYF.

The chain employs TRBV5-1 and TRBJ2-1; possibly TRBD1 for D (6 bases). V lost 7 bases to trimming and J lost 3 bases, with 17 bases between them. This CDR3 region has 15 residues. The V gene's germline CDR1 is SGHRS and CDR2 YFSETQ. Written as DNA, the CDR3 is TGCGCCAGCCACCAGGACAGCCCCATCTACAATGAGCAGTTCTTC. Translation: CASHQDSPIYNEQFF.

This clone came up a few times. The chain carries TRBV27 and TRBJ2-5; 10 nucleotides align to TRBD2. Trimming took 6 bases from V and 4 from J; bases not matched to a gene: 5. This CDR3 has 14 residues. The V gene's germline CDR1 is MNHEY and CDR2 SMNVEV (reference sequence). CDR3 sequence reads: CASRASGRGETQYF. The CDR3 region has the DNA TGTGCCAGCAGGGCCAGCGGGAGGGGAGAGACCCAGTACTTC.

The chain joins TRBV5-4 to TRBJ2-7, with 8 bases fitting TRBD2. CDR1 and CDR2 from the germline V gene are SGHNT and YYREEE (reference sequence). There are 15 residues in the CDR3. J lost 2 bases, V lost 0 bases, and 4 bases had no gene match. CDR3: CASSLGGSGAYEQYF. CDR3 nucleotides: TGTGCCAGCAGCTTGGGAGGTAGCGGGGCCTACGAGCAGTACTTC. Drawing the rest from reference TRBV5-4 and TRBJ2-7, the complete variable domain is ETGVTQSPTHLIKTRGQQVTLRCSSQSGHNTVSWYQQALGQGPQFIFQYYREEENGRGNFPPRFSGLQFPNYSSELNVNALELDDSALYLCASSLGGSGAYEQYFGPGTRLTVT.

The rearrangement links TRBV5-1 to TRBJ1-5, with D maybe TRBD1 (5 bases). The CDR3 sequence is 15 residues long. Germline V lookup: CDR1 SGHRS, CDR2 YFSETQ. V was trimmed by 0 bases and J by 6 bases, leaving 13 bases between them. This CDR3 is CASSLEGEASQPQHF. In DNA, the CDR3 is TGCGCCAGCAGCTTGGAAGGGGAGGCGAGTCAGCCCCAGCATTTT.

The chain employs TRBV29-1 and TRBJ1-1, with D possibly TRBD1 on 6 matching bases. The CDR3 sequence is 12 residues long. Germline assignment: CDR1 SQVTM and CDR2 ANQGSEA. The germline V and J ends were trimmed by 6 bases and 8 bases, with 16 bases remaining between them. The CDR3 DNA reads as TGCAGCGTCTTAAGGGGGTTGGGGGAAGCTTTCTTT. Residues: CSVLRGLGEAFF.

Worth noting for this clone: Different DNA sequences within this sample yield the same CDR3. The chain couples TRBV5-1 to TRBJ1-1; D is possibly TRBD1 (6 bases). Looked up from germline, CDR1 is SGHRS and CDR2 is YFSETQ. Trimming removed 0 bases from V and 0 bases from J, with 6 bases in between. The CDR3 covers 14 residues. The CDR3: CASSLGTVNTEAFF. DNA for the CDR3: TGCGCCAGCAGCTTGGGGACAGTGAACACTGAAGCTTTCTTT.

Turning to this clone: Other DNA variants within this sample encode the same CDR3. CDR3 region: CAWSVGQGSTEAFF. The CDR3 DNA is TGTGCCTGGAGTGTAGGGCAGGGCAGCACTGAAGCTTTCTTT. The chain couples TRBV30 to TRBJ1-1, with a weak D call TRBD1 (5 bases). Trimming cost V 0 bases and J 4 bases, with 12 bases left between them. The CDR3 spans 14 residues. Germline CDR1 GTSNPN, CDR2 SVGIG (reference sequence).

This chain joins TRBV4-1 and TRBJ2-5; 13 bases fit TRBD2. This CDR3 region has 16 residues. Germline V CDR1 and CDR2: MGHRA, YSYEKL. V dropped 2 bases and J dropped 5; count of bases not matched to a gene: 5. The CDR3 protein is CASSQTGTSGIETQYF. CDR3 DNA sequence: TGCGCCAGCAGCCAAACTGGGACTAGCGGGATTGAGACCCAGTACTTC.

The V gene is TRBV9, the J gene TRBJ2-7; 15 bases map to TRBD2. J lost 4 bases, V lost 3 bases, and 2 bases had no gene match. The CDR3 runs to 15 residues. Germline V gene data show CDR1 as SGDLS and CDR2 as YYNGEE. As DNA, the CDR3 is TGTGCCAGCAGCGCCGGGACTAGCGGGAGGTACGAGCAGTACTTC. Translated: CASSAGTSGRYEQYF.

V gene TRBV28 combines with J gene TRBJ2-3, with a possible D match to TRBD2 (6 bases). Germline CDR1 is MDHEN and CDR2 is SYDVKM. V was pared by 11 bases and J by 6 bases, with 21 bases between. There are 14 residues in the CDR3. CDR3 region: CACGDPTGADTQYF. DNA for the CDR3: TGTGCCTGCGGGGACCCTACTGGAGCGGATACGCAGTATTTT.

The chain employs TRBV7-3 and TRBJ2-6; D perhaps matches TRBD2 (5 bases). The V and J ends lost 5 bases and 3 bases respectively, with 11 bases between them. CDR3 size: 15 residues. CDR1 and CDR2 (germline): SGHTA, FQGTGA. CDR3 nucleotide sequence: TGTGCCAGCAGCGCGGGCCCTAATGGGGCCAACGTCCTGACTTTC. It is translated as CASSAGPNGANVLTF.

This CDR3 is CASSIEPTGYSNQPQHF. The CDR3 DNA is TGTGCCAGTAGTATAGAACCAACAGGATATAGCAATCAGCCCCAGCATTTT. This chain links TRBV19 with TRBJ1-5; possible D gene TRBD1, 5 bases. The length of the CDR3 is 17 residues. Trimming stripped 0 bases from V and 0 bases from J, with 12 bases between. CDR1 and CDR2 from the germline V gene are LNHDA and SQIVND (reference sequence).

The chain has TRBV19 and TRBJ1-1; perhaps TRBD1 as D (5 bases). The CDR3 sequence is 14 residues long. Germline CDR1 and CDR2: LNHDA and SQIVND (reference sequence). Trimming removed 2 bases at V and 5 bases at J, with 12 bases between. In DNA, the CDR3 is TGTGCCAGTAGTATAAGGGGAAGAGAGACTGAAGCTTTCTTT. This translates into CASSIRGRETEAFF.

With regard to this clone: Other DNA sequences from this sample encode an identical CDR3 as well. The rearrangement links TRBV6-5 to TRBJ1-2, with unresolved D. V was cut by 3 bases and J by 3 bases, with 8 bases left in between. There are 13 residues in the CDR3. Germline CDR1 and CDR2: MNHEY and SVGAGI. Here the CDR3 DNA reads TGTGCCAGCAGTTATGAGGCTTACTATGGCTACACCTTC. This translates into CASSYEAYYGYTF.

The chain uses TRBV7-3 and TRBJ1-2; 8 bases match TRBD1. The V gene end was trimmed by 5 bases and the J gene end by 6 bases; junction bases not matched to a gene: 26. The CDR3 runs to 20 residues. Germline CDR1 and CDR2: SGHTA and FQGTGA. The CDR3 spells CASSPFPPHAGTGLTDGYTF. The CDR3 bases are TGTGCCAGCAGCCCTTTCCCCCCCCACGCGGGGACAGGCCTTACGGATGGCTACACCTTC.

The rearrangement joins TRBV7-6 to TRBJ1-3; D is possibly TRBD1 (5 bases). V lost 7 bases to trimming and J lost 2 bases, with 9 bases between them. CDR3 length equals 13 residues. Germline CDR1 reads SGHVS; CDR2 reads FNYEAQ. The CDR3 nucleotides read TGTGCCAGCAAAGGGGCGGCTGGAAACACCATATATTTT. Encoded protein: CASKGAAGNTIYF.

J is TRBJ2-7 and V is TRBV29-1, with D perhaps matching TRBD2 (6 bases). Trimming shortened V by 2 bases and J by 4 bases, and 15 bases separated the two germline ends. The CDR3 covers 14 residues. CDR1 SQVTM and CDR2 ANQGSEA come from the germline V gene. The CDR3 spells CSVERQGGSYEQYF. CDR3 DNA sequence: TGCAGCGTTGAACGGCAGGGAGGAAGTTACGAGCAGTACTTC.

The chain joins TRBV5-5 to TRBJ2-7; D could derive from TRBD1 or TRBD2 (6 bases each). The CDR3 length is 15 residues. V lost 7 bases and J 8 bases, leaving 25 bases between the germline ends. Germline V lookup: CDR1 SGHKS, CDR2 YYEKEE (reference sequence). The CDR3 protein is CASGLGGEQGRKQYF. In DNA, the CDR3 is TGTGCCAGCGGTTTGGGGGGAGAACAGGGAAGAAAGCAGTACTTC.

This rearrangement joins TRBV7-2 to TRBJ1-2, with TRBD1 as a possible D gene (6 bases). The germline V gene has CDR1 SGHTA and CDR2 FQGNSA. The CDR3 covers 13 residues. The germline V and J ends were trimmed by 4 bases and 4 bases, with 10 bases remaining between them. The CDR3 nucleotides are TGTGCCAGCAGCTCAGGGGCATTCTATGGCTACACCTTC. Translating gives CASSSGAFYGYTF.